This record looks at one TCR beta chain sequence and its context. Its antigen is undetermined. The sample originates from a study of T cells in tuberculosis. Study observations and caveats: Using the GMM-specific repertoire gave 87% accuracy versus 70% with motifs.

Germline CDR1 is MGHDK and CDR2 is SYGVNS. After removal of 1 base from V and 2 bases from J, the junction contained 12 bases not matched to a gene. This CDR3 has 18 amino acids. Some clones are missing from TCRdb's copy, which holds only in-frame ones; the method was immunoSEQ multiplex PCR. The data show 35,000 to 55,000 clones, about 95% seen once. The source material was PBMCs. The TCR was taken from a donor aged 10 to 29 with latent tuberculosis or without tuberculosis infection. The gene calls are TRBV25-1 and TRBJ2-5; the match to TRBD1 covers 8 bases. In DNA form, the CDR3 reads TGTGCCAGCAGTGAATTCCCTGGACAGGGAAGAAATCAAGAGACCCAGTACTTC. Its protein product is CASSEFPGQGRNQETQYF.